Listed below are T cell receptor beta chains from one sample, sequenced in a study of post-analysis software for immune sequencing data. MiXCR was run by TCRdb on the PCR reads, yielding one entry per CDR3 protein. The data hold some 700,000 distinct CDR3 sequences, with around 64% observed a single time. Specimen: blood. The origin of the receptors is a girl aged 2 to 9 with multiple sclerosis. Both conserved end residues are part of each CDR3.

TRBJ2-1 TRBV4-1 CASSGRDSPTSGNYNEQFF
TRBJ2-1 TRBV12-3/TRBV12-4 CASRYLQGAGEQFF
TRBJ2-1 TRBV20-1 CSASGRPPRLAVNEQFF
TRBJ2-3 TRBV20-1 CSASSTSGDLLGTDTQYF
TRBJ2-7 TRBV25-1 CASSDAVVGDYEQYF
TRBJ1-5 TRBV7-3 CASSASTGGNQPQHF
TRBJ2-4 TRBV5-1 CASSFQGAEEQYF
TRBJ1-6 TRBV6-5 CASKPGQSYNSPLHF
TRBJ2-5 TRBV6-6 CASSPQDRGRETQYF
- TRBV7-2 CASSLRGGTEYEQYF
TRBJ1-2 TRBV9 CASPPRGHGYTF
TRBJ2-1 TRBV29-1 CSVEGLANMSSYNEQFF
TRBJ1-5 TRBV27 CASSTGTGASNQPQHF
TRBJ2-5 TRBV12-3/TRBV12-4 CASSHRAGGETQYF
TRBJ2-5 TRBV5-1 CASSSYRGRTETQYF
TRBJ1-5 TRBV30 CAWRGQVDQPQHF
TRBJ2-3 TRBV7-6 CASSSGLAGTSTDTQYF
TRBJ2-1 TRBV4-1 CASSQGAGGPYNEQFF
TRBJ2-3 TRBV25-1 CASSDHIGDSRYF
TRBJ2-1 TRBV7-3 CASSLLLSSYNEQFF
TRBJ1-2 TRBV4-1 CASSQDLAQGYYGYTF
TRBJ2-3 TRBV6-1 CASSVNTFAQYF
TRBJ2-1 TRBV11-2 CASSFSPGVESYNEQFF
TRBJ2-5 TRBV12-3/TRBV12-4 CASTPGRRDQETQYF
TRBJ2-6 TRBV13 CASSLTGNVLTF
TRBJ1-4 TRBV12-3/TRBV12-4 CASKKTERKLFF
TRBJ2-5 TRBV6-6 CASRSQGIGETQYF
TRBJ2-7 TRBV7-3 CASSYVPLDTSYEQYF
TRBJ2-1 TRBV29-1 CSVEVDRDNEQFF
TRBJ1-1 TRBV20-1 CSARDGTDTEAFF
TRBJ1-5 TRBV12-3/TRBV12-4 CASSIAGLGQPQHF